This T cell receptor beta chain stems from a study of shared clonotypes between healthy human individuals. Whole-study context: The plates for each donor numbered three CD4 naive, three CD4 memory, two CD8 naive and one CD8 memory. Study-wide points: At large depth, rarefaction still showed sorted-subset sequencing to be incomplete. Around 5% was the fraction of naive CD4 clonotypes found shared across a few donors.

This clone was found once. Its matching antigen is unknown. Trimming left V 9 bases short and J 0 bases short, with 14 bases between. The CDR3 runs 14 residues. From germline, CDR1 is ENHRY and CDR2 SYGVKD. The repertoire was sequenced with immunoSEQ multiplex PCR; TCRdb's copy has only in-frame clones and lacks some. The repertoire consists of around 2.3 million clones, with around 95% occurring once and the leading ten covering 0.1% to 0.15%. The clonotype comes from a man aged 18-30 years in good health. Sample: naive CD4+ T cells sorted from blood. As for subset: CD45RA+ positively selected. The chain couples TRBV10-3 to TRBJ1-1, with D maybe TRBD1 (5 bases). The CDR3: CAITSAGLNTEAFF. The CDR3 DNA is TGTGCCATAACGTCGGCGGGACTGAACACTGAAGCTTTCTTT.